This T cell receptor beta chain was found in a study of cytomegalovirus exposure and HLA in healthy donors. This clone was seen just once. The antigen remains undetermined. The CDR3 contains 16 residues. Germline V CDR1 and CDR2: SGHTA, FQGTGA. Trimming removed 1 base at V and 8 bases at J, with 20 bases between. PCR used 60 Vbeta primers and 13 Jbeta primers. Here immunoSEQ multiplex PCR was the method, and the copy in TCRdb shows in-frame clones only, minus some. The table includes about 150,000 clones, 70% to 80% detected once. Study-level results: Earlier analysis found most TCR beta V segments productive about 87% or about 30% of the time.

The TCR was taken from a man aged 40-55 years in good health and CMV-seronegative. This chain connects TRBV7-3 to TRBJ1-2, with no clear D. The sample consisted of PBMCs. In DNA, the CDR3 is TGTGCCAGCAGCTTAATCGCCCTGGGGAGCCCCGAGGGCTACACCTTC. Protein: CASSLIALGSPEGYTF.